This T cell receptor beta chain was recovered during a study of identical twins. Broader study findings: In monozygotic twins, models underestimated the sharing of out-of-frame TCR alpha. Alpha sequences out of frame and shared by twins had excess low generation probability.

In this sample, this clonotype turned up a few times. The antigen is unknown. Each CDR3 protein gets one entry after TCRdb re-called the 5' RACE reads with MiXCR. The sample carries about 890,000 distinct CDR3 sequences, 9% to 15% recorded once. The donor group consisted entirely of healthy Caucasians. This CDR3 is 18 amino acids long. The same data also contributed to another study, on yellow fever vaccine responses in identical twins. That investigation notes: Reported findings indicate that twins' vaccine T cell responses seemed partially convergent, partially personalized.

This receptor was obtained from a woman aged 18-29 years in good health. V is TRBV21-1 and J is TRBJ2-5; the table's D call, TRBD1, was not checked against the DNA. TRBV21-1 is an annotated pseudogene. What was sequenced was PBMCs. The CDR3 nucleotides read TGTGCCAGCAGCAAAGCGGGGAAAGGGGCTCGGTTCCAAGAGACCCAGTACTTC. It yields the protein CASSKAGKGARFQETQYF.